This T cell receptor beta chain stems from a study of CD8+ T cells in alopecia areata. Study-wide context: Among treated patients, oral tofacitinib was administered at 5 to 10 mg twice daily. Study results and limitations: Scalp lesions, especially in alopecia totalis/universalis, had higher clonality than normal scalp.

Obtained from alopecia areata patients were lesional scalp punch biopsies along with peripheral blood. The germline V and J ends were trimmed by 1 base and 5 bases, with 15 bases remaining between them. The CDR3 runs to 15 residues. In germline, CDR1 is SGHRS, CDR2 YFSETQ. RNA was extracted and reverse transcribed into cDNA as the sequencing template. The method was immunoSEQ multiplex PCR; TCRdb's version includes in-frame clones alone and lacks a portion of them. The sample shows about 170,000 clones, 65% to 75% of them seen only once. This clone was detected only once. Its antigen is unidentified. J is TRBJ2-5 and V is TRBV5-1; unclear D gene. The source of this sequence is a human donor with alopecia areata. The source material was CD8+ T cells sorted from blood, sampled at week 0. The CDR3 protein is CASSLNGPAAETQYF. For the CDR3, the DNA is TGCGCCAGCAGCTTGAATGGACCCGCTGCGGAGACCCAGTACTTC.